This T cell receptor (beta chain) is from a study of CD8 T cell repertoires and HIV-1 epitope variants. Study background: Tested: three Gag epitope families, Nef HW9 and YT9.

Produced via immunoSEQ multiplex PCR; TCRdb's table is partial and in-frame only. The sample lists some 2,500 clones; about two thirds were seen once. Germline V lookup: CDR1 MDHEN, CDR2 SYDVKM. Deletions cut 1 base from V and 1 base from J, with 7 bases between. The CDR3 consists of 14 residues. As regards this clone: The antigen remains unidentified.

This TCR came from a male donor with HIV. Input material: cultured CD8+ T cells derived from PBMCs. The chain combines TRBV28 with TRBJ1-1; D perhaps matches TRBD1 (6 bases). The CDR3 sequence is CASSLSQGNTEAFF. The CDR3 DNA reads TGTGCCAGCAGTTTATCACAGGGGAACACTGAAGCTTTCTTT.